The 8 T cell receptor beta chains below were found in one sample sequenced in a study of blood T cell repertoires in COVID-19. Only in-frame clones appear in the TCRdb table, and some are missing; sequencing was by immunoSEQ multiplex PCR. This sample has tens of thousands of clones; 81% occur once, and the top ten carry about 3.2%. Sequencing input: peripheral blood. Source of these receptors: a man between 65 and 80 years old with COVID-19, enrolled during active disease.

This clone was counted once. The chain recombines TRBV7-3 with TRBJ1-2; D is possibly TRBD1 (6 bases). From germline, CDR1 is SGHTA and CDR2 FQGTGA. The CDR3 runs 13 residues. The V and J ends lost 2 bases and 10 bases respectively, with 14 bases between them. DNA of the CDR3: TGTGCCAGCAGCTTAGGTAGGGACAAGGACTACACCTTC. Residues: CASSLGRDKDYTF.

The rearrangement uses TRBV9 and TRBJ1-3; TRBD1 matches at 9 bases. V lost 2 bases to trimming and J lost 4 bases; unmatched junction nucleotides: 4. CDR1 is SGDLS and CDR2 is YYNGEE in the germline V gene. The CDR3 runs 15 residues. The CDR3 bases are TGTGCCAGCAGCGTGGAGACAGGGGGGGGAAACACCATATATTTT. Translating gives CASSVETGGGNTIYF.

V gene TRBV3-1 (or the pseudogene TRBV3-2) combines with J gene TRBJ2-1, with TRBD2 matching over 9 bases. Germline CDR1 and CDR2: LGHDT and YNNKEL (reference sequence). Trimming removed 1 base from V and 5 bases from J; junction bases left unmatched: 0. The CDR3 extends over 14 amino acids. The CDR3 reads CASSQGLADNEQFF. For the CDR3, the DNA is TGTGCCAGCAGCCAAGGACTAGCGGACAATGAGCAGTTCTTC.

The chain employs TRBV18 and TRBJ2-1, with 8 positions matching TRBD2. CDR3 length equals 15 residues. V lost 6 bases and J lost 4; bases outside the gene matches: 8. CDR1 KGHSH and CDR2 LQKENI come from the germline V gene. CDR3 DNA: TGTGCCAGCTCCCCCGGGACTAGTGTGTACAATGAGCAGTTCTTC. This gives the protein CASSPGTSVYNEQFF.

The chain has TRBV5-6 and TRBJ1-2; 7 nucleotides match TRBD1. CDR3 size: 14 residues. V trimming: 4 bases; J trimming: 5 bases; junction bases outside the gene matches: 8. The germline CDR1 and CDR2 sequences are SGHDT and YYEEEE. The CDR3, as DNA: TGTGCCAGCAGCCGTAGTGGGACAGTATATGGCTACACCTTC. Amino acids: CASSRSGTVYGYTF.

Only a few counts were recorded for this clone. V is TRBV6-5 and J is TRBJ2-7, with D perhaps matching TRBD1 (5 bases). The CDR3 loop spans 15 amino acids. With 0 bases removed from V and 0 bases from J, the gap between germline ends came to 9 bases. Germline V CDR1 and CDR2: MNHEY, SVGAGI. The CDR3 reads CASSYSPDTSYEQYF. The CDR3 region has the DNA TGTGCCAGCAGTTACTCCCCGGACACCTCCTACGAGCAGTACTTC.

The chain links TRBV5-4 to TRBJ1-2; 10 bases fit TRBD1. Germline V gives CDR1 SGHNT, CDR2 YYREEE (reference sequence). The J segment lost 4 bases and the V segment lost 5 bases, leaving 14 bases of the junction unmatched. The length of the CDR3 is 17 residues. The CDR3 protein is CASRGKIRTGGIYGYTF. CDR3 in DNA: TGTGCCAGCAGAGGGAAAATCCGGACAGGGGGGATCTATGGCTACACCTTC.

This clone was counted between two and nine times. The chain combines TRBV5-4 with TRBJ2-3; 9 bases match TRBD2. Germline CDR1 SGHNT, CDR2 YYREEE (reference sequence). This CDR3 is built from 16 residues. J gave up 4 bases and V 3 bases, and 9 bases lay outside the gene matches. This CDR3 is CASSSAGTSRSDTQYF. The DNA for the CDR3 is TGTGCCAGCAGCTCCGCCGGGACTAGCAGGTCAGATACGCAGTATTTT.